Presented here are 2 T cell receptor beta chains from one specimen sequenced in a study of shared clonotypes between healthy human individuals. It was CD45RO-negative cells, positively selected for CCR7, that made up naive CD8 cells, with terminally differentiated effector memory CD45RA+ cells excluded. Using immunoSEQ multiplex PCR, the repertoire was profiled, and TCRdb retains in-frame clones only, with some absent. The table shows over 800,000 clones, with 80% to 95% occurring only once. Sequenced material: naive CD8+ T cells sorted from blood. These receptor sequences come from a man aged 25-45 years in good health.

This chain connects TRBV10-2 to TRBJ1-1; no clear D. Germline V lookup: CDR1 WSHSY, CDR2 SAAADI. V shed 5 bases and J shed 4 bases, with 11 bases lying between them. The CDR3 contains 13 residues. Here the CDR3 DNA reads TGCGCCAGCAGTCTAGGGCGGAGCACTGAAGCTTTCTTT. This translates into CASSLGRSTEAFF.

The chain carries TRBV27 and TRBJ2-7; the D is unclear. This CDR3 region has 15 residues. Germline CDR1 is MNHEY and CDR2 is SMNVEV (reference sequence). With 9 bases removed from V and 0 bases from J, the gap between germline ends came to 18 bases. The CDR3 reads CASRDRNIDSYEQYF. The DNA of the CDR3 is TGTGCCAGTCGAGATCGGAATATCGACTCCTACGAGCAGTACTTC.